The next 18 T cell receptor beta chains were all read from a single sample in a study of T cells expressing NK-cell markers. TCRdb reprocessed the 5' RACE reads and stores each CDR3 protein as one record, lacking DNA. The sample's table shows about 550,000 distinct CDR3 sequences. Sequences were obtained from blood T cells: a sorted CD56 or NKG2C T cell subset, CD4+ or CD8+ T cells, or bulk PBMC T cells (not recorded which). All receptors come from a man aged 18 to 30 in good health.

V usage is TRBV20-1 and J usage is TRBJ2-5; absent DNA, TCRdb's TRBD2 call cannot be checked. Germline V gene data show CDR1 as DFQATT and CDR2 as SNEGSKA (reference sequence). The CDR3 loop spans 14 amino acids. The CDR3 protein is CSARTSGRVETQYF.

The V and J genes are TRBV7-9 and TRBJ2-5; the D gene TCRdb calls, TRBD2, cannot be checked with no DNA. Germline V lookup: CDR1 SEHNR, CDR2 FQNEAQ (reference sequence). The CDR3 loop spans 16 amino acids. CDR3: CASSFLGSGGEETQYF.

The rearrangement joins TRBV11-2 to TRBJ2-7; as DNA is missing, the TRBD1 call by TCRdb cannot be tested. This CDR3 has 15 residues. Germline V CDR1 and CDR2: SGHAT, FQNNGV. The CDR3 spells CASSLGTRKGYEQYF.

V usage is TRBV7-9 and J usage is TRBJ2-4; TCRdb's D call, TRBD1, is unchecked because there is no DNA. CDR1 and CDR2 (germline): SEHNR, FQNEAQ (reference sequence). The CDR3 covers 17 residues. The CDR3 sequence: CASSLNLGQAAKNIQYF.

The genes are TRBV2 and TRBJ2-2; TCRdb returns TRBD1, unconfirmable since there is no DNA. The germline gives CDR1 SNHLY, CDR2 FYNNEI. The CDR3 totals 17 residues. This CDR3 reads CASRVDRGLRGTGELFF.

The chain carries TRBV5-1 and TRBJ2-1; TCRdb picks TRBD1, but there is no DNA to check that call. Looked up from germline, CDR1 is SGHRS and CDR2 is YFSETQ. This CDR3 has 15 amino acids. CDR3: CASSYGLQDHNEQFF.

V and J are TRBV6-2 or TRBV6-3 and TRBJ1-5. The germline V gene encodes CDR1 MNHEY and CDR2 SVGEGT. The CDR3 runs to 14 residues. CDR3 sequence reads: CASSDLVGWQPQHF.

The V call is TRBV20-1, the J call TRBJ2-7. This CDR3 is 11 amino acids long. Germline V gives CDR1 DFQATT, CDR2 SNEGSKA (reference sequence). The CDR3 region is CSAGGLYEQYF.

The chain joins TRBV5-5 to TRBJ1-1; checking the TCRdb D call of TRBD1 is not possible without DNA. The germline V gene has CDR1 SGHKS and CDR2 YYEKEE (reference sequence). This CDR3 spans 15 amino acids. CDR3 amino acids: CASSSRQDLNTEAFF.

The chain links TRBV5-1 to TRBJ1-1; TCRdb names TRBD1, which stays unverified in the absence of DNA. CDR1 and CDR2 (germline): SGHRS, YFSETQ. The CDR3 extends over 14 amino acids. CDR3 sequence reads: CASSFGTGPIEAFF.

The chain links TRBV7-2 to TRBJ1-1. Germline CDR1 SGHTA, CDR2 FQGNSA. The CDR3 is 11 amino acids. The CDR3 here is CASRFDPEAFF.

The chain combines TRBV6-2 or TRBV6-3 with TRBJ2-2; TCRdb calls TRBD2, which cannot be checked without DNA. The V gene's germline CDR1 is MNHEY and CDR2 SVGEGT. The CDR3 runs to 11 residues. This CDR3 is CASTSGPELFF.

This sequence joins TRBV4-1 and TRBJ2-1; as DNA is missing, the TRBD2 call by TCRdb cannot be tested. CDR1 is MGHRA and CDR2 is YSYEKL in the germline V gene. The CDR3 is 16 residues long. CDR3 region: CASSQGGLANYNEQFF.

This chain uses TRBV7-9 with TRBJ2-3; as DNA is missing, the TRBD2 call by TCRdb cannot be tested. Germline V CDR1 and CDR2: SEHNR, FQNEAQ (reference sequence). CDR3 size: 14 residues. CDR3 protein: CASKEGSLRDTQYF.

V is TRBV6-2 or TRBV6-3 and J is TRBJ1-2. Germline values: CDR1 MNHEY, CDR2 SVGEGT. The CDR3 spans 15 residues. CDR3 sequence reads: CASSEKGSTNYGYTF.

V and J are TRBV15 and TRBJ2-7; TCRdb picks TRBD1, but there is no DNA to check that call. Germline V gene lookup returns CDR1 LNHNV and CDR2 YYDKDF (reference sequence). The CDR3 consists of 13 residues. The chain's CDR3 is CATSRQGASEQYF. Using reference TRBV15 and TRBJ2-7 for the parts outside the CDR3, the full variable domain is DAMVIQNPRYQVTQFGKPVTLSCSQTLNHNVMYWYQQKSSQAPKLLFHYYDKDFNNEADTPDNFQSRRPNTSFCFLDIRSPGLGDTAMYLCATSRQGASEQYFGPGTRLTVT.

V and J are TRBV28 and TRBJ2-5; the TRBD1 assignment by TCRdb is unverifiable without DNA. This CDR3 is 14 amino acids long. Germline values: CDR1 MDHEN, CDR2 SYDVKM. The CDR3 region is CASSLPQGQETQYF.

The V call is TRBV5-1, the J call TRBJ2-1. Per germline, CDR1 SGHRS and CDR2 YFSETQ. The CDR3 runs 16 residues. The CDR3 is CASSLFSISSYNEQFF. Combining the CDR3 with reference TRBV5-1 and TRBJ2-1 gives the whole variable domain KAGVTQTPRYLIKTRGQQVTLSCSPISGHRSVSWYQQTPGQGLQFLFEYFSETQRNKGNFPGRFSGRQFSNSRSEMNVSTLELGDSALYLCASSLFSISSYNEQFFGPGTRLTVL.